Below are 8 T cell receptor beta chains sequenced from a single sample in a study of CD8 T cells in ankylosing spondylitis. MiXCR was run by TCRdb on the 5' RACE reads, yielding one entry per CDR3 protein. The data contain under 120,000 distinct CDR3 sequences, less than 25% of them seen just once; the ten biggest clones take up approximately 13%. Material for sequencing was synovial fluid, either unsorted or a sorted T cell fraction (not recorded which). These receptors were obtained from a male donor with ankylosing spondylitis.

The chain joins TRBV6-5 to TRBJ2-3, with D maybe TRBD2 (5 bases). Trimming took 2 bases from V and 4 from J, leaving 10 bases between them. Looked up from germline, CDR1 is MNHEY and CDR2 is SVGAGI. The CDR3 spans 14 residues. DNA for the CDR3: TGTGCCAGCAGTTACCCAAAGAGGGCAGATACGCAGTATTTT. It codes for CASSYPKRADTQYF.

V and J are TRBV20-1 and TRBJ2-1; TRBD2 aligns across 10 bases. The CDR3 totals 13 residues. The trim removed 6 bases at V and 15 bases at J, leaving 14 bases unmatched. Per germline, CDR1 DFQATT and CDR2 SNEGSKA (reference sequence). The DNA of the CDR3 is TGCAGTGCAAAGCGGGAGGGACGCTTTAGGGTGTTCTTC. This encodes CSAKREGRFRVFF.

In this sample, this clonotype turned up a few times. V and J are TRBV7-9 and TRBJ2-7; D possibly corresponds to TRBD1 (6 bases). V lost 1 base and J lost 7, with 8 bases in between. CDR1 and CDR2 from the germline V gene are SEHNR and FQNEAQ (reference sequence). The CDR3 contains 12 residues. DNA of the CDR3: TGTGCCAGCAGCTTAGGACAGGTAGAGCAGTACTTC. It encodes CASSLGQVEQYF.

At least ten counts were recorded for this clonotype. The chain combines TRBV24-1 with TRBJ2-7, with TRBD2 as a possible D gene (5 bases). This CDR3 has 14 residues. Looked up from germline, CDR1 is KGHDR and CDR2 is SFDVKD. Trimming removed 4 bases from V and 0 bases from J, with 9 bases in between. The CDR3 here is CATSDLGLSYEQYV. CDR3 sequence (DNA): TGTGCCACCAGTGACCTAGGACTCTCCTACGAGCAGTACGTC.

This clonotype is labeled medium-sized. CDR3 region: CSARGDKEGYTGELFF. CDR3 DNA: TGCAGTGCTAGAGGCGACAAGGAGGGTTACACCGGGGAGCTGTTTTTT. This chain links TRBV20-1 with TRBJ2-2; weak D call: TRBD2 (6 bases). The CDR3 contains 16 residues. Trimming left V 1 base short and J 3 bases short, with 15 bases between. Germline V CDR1 and CDR2: DFQATT, SNEGSKA (reference sequence).

Only a few counts were recorded for this clonotype. The genes are TRBV21-1 and TRBJ2-2; the table's TRBD2 call for D was not verified on the DNA. TRBV21-1 is flagged as a pseudogene. This CDR3 spans 15 amino acids. CDR3 in amino acids: CASSKVPGPSRELFF. CDR3 DNA: TGTGCCAGCAGCAAAGTCCCAGGGCCCTCCAGGGAGCTGTTTTTT.

The V gene is TRBV11-2, the J gene TRBJ1-1; D is possibly TRBD1 (5 bases). V was clipped by 4 bases and J by 10 bases, with 25 bases between them. CDR3 length: 16 residues. The germline gives CDR1 SGHAT, CDR2 FQNNGV. The CDR3 DNA sequence: TGTGCCAGCAGCTCGAGACGCGGGGCGGTGGGGTTTGGAGCTTTCTTT. Residues: CASSSRRGAVGFGAFF.

The J gene is TRBJ2-3, the V gene TRBV12-5, with TRBD1 as a possible D gene (7 bases). V gave up 6 bases and J gave up 0 bases, with 10 bases separating them. This CDR3 spans 14 amino acids. Germline V gene sequence: CDR1 LGHNT, CDR2 FRNRAP. The CDR3: CASGRDRSTDTQYF. For the CDR3, the DNA is TGTGCTAGTGGGCGGGACAGAAGCACAGATACGCAGTATTTT.